Sequencing of this T cell receptor (beta chain) was carried out in a study of T cell responses to AZD1222 COVID-19 vaccine. Germline V gene sequence: CDR1 SNHLY, CDR2 FYNNEI. The V end lost 6 bases, the J end lost 0 bases, and 9 bases lay between the germline ends. The CDR3 loop spans 13 amino acids. Study results and caveats: Only a handful of AZD1222 recipients were seropositive at baseline. Two AZD1222 doses significantly raised spike-specific TCR breadth and depth over controls.

Clones were read by immunoSEQ multiplex PCR, and TCRdb kept only the in-frame ones, dropping some. This sample has 150,000 or so clones, with about 87% found just once. On this clone itself: Its antigen is not known.

The sample was peripheral blood, taken on day 0 of MenACWY control vaccination. This rearrangement joins TRBV2 to TRBJ2-7, with D tentatively TRBD1 (5 bases). This sequence originates from an adult in good health. CDR3 sequence reads: CASRETASYEQYF. In DNA, the CDR3 is TGTGCCAGCAGGGAGACAGCCTCCTACGAGCAGTACTTC.